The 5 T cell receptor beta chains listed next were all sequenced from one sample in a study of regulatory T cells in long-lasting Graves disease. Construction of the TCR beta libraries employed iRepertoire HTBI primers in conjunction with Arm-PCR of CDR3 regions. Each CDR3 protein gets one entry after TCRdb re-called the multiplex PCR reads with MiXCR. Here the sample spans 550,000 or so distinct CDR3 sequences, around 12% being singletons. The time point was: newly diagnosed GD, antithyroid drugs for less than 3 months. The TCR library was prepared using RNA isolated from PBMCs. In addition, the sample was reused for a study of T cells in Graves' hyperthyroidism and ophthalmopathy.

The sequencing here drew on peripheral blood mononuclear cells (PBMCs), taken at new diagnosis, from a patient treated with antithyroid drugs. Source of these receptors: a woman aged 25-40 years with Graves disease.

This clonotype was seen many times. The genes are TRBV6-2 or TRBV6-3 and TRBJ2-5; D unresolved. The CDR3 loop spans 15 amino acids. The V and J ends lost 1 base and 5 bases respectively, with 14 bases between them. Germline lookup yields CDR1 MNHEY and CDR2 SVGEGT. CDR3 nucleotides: TGTGCCAGCAGTTACTGGTTCCAGAGCTCGGAGACCCAGTACTTC. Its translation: CASSYWFQSSETQYF.

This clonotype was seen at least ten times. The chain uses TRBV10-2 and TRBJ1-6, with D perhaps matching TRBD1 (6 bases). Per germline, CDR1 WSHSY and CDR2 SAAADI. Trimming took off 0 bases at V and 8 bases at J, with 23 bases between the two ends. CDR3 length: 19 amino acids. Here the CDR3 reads CASSESGWDLGTRDSPLHF. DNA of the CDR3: TGCGCCAGCAGTGAGTCGGGTTGGGATTTAGGGACACGCGATTCACCCCTCCACTTT.

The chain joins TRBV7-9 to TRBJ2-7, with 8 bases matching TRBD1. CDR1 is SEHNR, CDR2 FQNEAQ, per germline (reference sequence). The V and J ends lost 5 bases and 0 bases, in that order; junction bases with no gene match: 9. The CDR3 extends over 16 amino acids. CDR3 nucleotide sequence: TGTGCCAGCAGCCATAAGGGGGACAGGTCCTCCTACGAGCAGTACTTC. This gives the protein CASSHKGDRSSYEQYF. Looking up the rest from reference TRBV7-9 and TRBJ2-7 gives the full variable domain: DTGVSQNPRHKITKRGQNVTFRCDPISEHNRLYWYRQTLGQGPEFLTYFQNEAQLEKSRLLSDRFSAERPKGSFSTLEIQRTEQGDSAMYLCASSHKGDRSSYEQYFGPGTRLTVT.

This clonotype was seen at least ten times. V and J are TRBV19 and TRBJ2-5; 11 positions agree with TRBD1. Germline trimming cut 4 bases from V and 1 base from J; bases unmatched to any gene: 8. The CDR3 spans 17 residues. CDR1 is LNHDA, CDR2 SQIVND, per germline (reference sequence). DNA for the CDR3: TGTGCCAGTAGTAAGGGACAGGGGGTTACTCTCCAAGAGACCCAGTACTTC. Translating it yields CASSKGQGVTLQETQYF.

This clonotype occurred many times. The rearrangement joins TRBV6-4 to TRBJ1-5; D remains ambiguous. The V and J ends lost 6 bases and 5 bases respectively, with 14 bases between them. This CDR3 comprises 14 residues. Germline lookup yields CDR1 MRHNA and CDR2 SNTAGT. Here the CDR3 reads CASSPGGSHQPQHF. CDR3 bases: TGTGCCAGCAGCCCCGGAGGGAGCCATCAGCCCCAGCATTTT.